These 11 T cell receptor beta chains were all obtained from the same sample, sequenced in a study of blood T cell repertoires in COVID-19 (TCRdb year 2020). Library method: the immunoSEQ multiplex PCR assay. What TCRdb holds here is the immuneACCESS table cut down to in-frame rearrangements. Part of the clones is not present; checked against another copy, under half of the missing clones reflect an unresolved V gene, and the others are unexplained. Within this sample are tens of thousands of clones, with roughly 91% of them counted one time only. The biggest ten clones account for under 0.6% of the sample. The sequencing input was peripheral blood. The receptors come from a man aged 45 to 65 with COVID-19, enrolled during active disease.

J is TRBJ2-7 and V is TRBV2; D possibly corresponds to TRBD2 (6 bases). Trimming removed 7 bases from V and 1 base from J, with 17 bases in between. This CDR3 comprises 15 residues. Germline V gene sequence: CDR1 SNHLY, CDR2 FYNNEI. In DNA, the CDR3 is TGTGCCAGCAACAACCCGGGACTGGTATCCTACGAGCAGTACTTC. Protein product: CASNNPGLVSYEQYF.

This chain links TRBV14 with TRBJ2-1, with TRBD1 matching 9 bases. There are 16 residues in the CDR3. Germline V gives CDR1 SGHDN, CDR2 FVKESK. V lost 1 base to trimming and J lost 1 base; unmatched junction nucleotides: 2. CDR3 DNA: TGTGCCAGCAGCCAAGTGGACAGGGGATCCTACAATGAGCAGTTCTTC. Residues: CASSQVDRGSYNEQFF.

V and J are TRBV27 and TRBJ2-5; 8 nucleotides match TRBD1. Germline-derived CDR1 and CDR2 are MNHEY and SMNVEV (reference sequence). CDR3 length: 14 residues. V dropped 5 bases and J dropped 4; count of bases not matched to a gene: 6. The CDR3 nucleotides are TGTGCCAGCAGTCCCCGACAGGGGTCAGAGACCCAGTACTTC. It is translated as CASSPRQGSETQYF.

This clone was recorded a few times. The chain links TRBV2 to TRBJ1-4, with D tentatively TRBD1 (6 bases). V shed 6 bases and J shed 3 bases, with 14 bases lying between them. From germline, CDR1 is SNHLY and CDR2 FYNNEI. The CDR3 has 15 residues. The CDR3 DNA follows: TGTGCCAGCAGGGTACAGGGTGTACCTAATGAAAAACTGTTTTTT. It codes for CASRVQGVPNEKLFF.

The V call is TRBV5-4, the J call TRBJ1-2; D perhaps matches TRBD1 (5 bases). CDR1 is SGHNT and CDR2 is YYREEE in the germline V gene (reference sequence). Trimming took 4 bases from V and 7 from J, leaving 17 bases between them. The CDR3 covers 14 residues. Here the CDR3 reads CASSPGEGEGGYTF. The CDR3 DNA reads TGTGCCAGCAGCCCCGGCGAAGGGGAGGGTGGCTACACCTTC.

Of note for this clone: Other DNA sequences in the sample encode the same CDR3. In DNA, the CDR3 is TGCGCCAGCAGCTTGGGACTAGCGGGATACAATGAGCAGTTCTTC. Translation gives CASSLGLAGYNEQFF. The V and J genes are TRBV5-1 and TRBJ2-1; 11 positions match TRBD2. The CDR3 covers 15 residues. The germline CDR1 and CDR2 sequences are SGHRS and YFSETQ. V was pared by 0 bases and J by 4 bases, with 0 bases of the junction left unmatched.

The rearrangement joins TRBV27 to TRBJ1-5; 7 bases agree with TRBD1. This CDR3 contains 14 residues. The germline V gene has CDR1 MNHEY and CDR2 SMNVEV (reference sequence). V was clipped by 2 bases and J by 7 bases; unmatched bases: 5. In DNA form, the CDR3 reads TGTGCCAGCAGTTTAAGACAGGGAGTCCAGCCCCAGCATTTT. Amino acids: CASSLRQGVQPQHF.

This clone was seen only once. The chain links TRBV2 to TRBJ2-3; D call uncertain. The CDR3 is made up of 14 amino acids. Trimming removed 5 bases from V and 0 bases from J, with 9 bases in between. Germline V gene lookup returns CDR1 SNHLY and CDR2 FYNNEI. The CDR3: CASSPTTSTDTQYF. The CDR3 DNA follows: TGTGCCAGCAGTCCTACGACTAGCACAGATACGCAGTATTTT.

The CDR3 bases are TGTGCCAGCAGCTTCCCAGGCAACTACGAGCAGTACTTC. Its protein product is CASSFPGNYEQYF. The V and J genes are TRBV5-4 and TRBJ2-7; D is ambiguous. The CDR3 has 13 amino acids. Germline V lookup: CDR1 SGHNT, CDR2 YYREEE (reference sequence). Trimming took off 2 bases at V and 3 bases at J, with 9 bases between the two ends.

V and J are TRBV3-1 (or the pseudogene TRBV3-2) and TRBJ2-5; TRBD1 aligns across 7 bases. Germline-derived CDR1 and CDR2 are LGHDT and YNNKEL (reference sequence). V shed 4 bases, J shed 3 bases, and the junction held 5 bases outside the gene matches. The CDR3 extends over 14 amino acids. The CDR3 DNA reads TGTGCCAGCAGCCCGTACACAGGGGAAGAGACCCAGTACTTC. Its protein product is CASSPYTGEETQYF.

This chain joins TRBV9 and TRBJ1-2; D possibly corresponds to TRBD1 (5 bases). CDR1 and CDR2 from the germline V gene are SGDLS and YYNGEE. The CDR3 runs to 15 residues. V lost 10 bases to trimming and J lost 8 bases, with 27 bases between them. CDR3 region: CARRVGAREAGGYTF. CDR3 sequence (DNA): TGTGCCCGCCGCGTCGGGGCCCGGGAGGCGGGGGGCTACACCTTC.